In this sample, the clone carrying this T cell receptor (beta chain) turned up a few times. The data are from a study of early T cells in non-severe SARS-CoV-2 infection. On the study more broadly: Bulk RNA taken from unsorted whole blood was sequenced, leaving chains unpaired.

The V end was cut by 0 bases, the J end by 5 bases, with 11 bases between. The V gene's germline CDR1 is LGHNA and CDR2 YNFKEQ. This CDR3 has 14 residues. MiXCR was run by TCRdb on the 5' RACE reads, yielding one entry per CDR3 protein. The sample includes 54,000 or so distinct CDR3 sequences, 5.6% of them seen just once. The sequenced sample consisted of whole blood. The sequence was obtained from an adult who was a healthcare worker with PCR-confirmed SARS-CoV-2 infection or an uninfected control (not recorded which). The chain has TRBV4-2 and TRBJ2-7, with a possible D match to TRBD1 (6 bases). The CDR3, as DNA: TGTGCCAGCAGCCAAGATCGGACAGTCCACGAGCAGTACTTC. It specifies CASSQDRTVHEQYF.